The T cell receptor (beta chain) under discussion was sequenced for a study of cytomegalovirus exposure and HLA in healthy donors. The PCR employed 60 Vbeta primers together with 13 Jbeta primers. Produced via immunoSEQ multiplex PCR; TCRdb's table is partial and in-frame only. The sample consists of over 110,000 clones, 82% of them appearing once. Study-wide points: According to a later analysis, donors in an Asian-associated ancestry cluster reportedly had fewer N-insertions than the roughly 630-donor mean. Specific recognition of CMV antigens was confirmed in vitro for a few chains (all CMV-associated).

Germline CDR1 reads MNHNS; CDR2 reads SASEGT. Trimming shortened V by 0 bases and J by 2 bases, and 11 bases separated the two germline ends. This CDR3 has 15 amino acids. Worth noting for this clone: Its antigen is not known.

This chain connects TRBV6-1 to TRBJ2-7; D might be TRBD1 (7 bases). This receptor was identified in a male donor in good health and CMV-seronegative. Sequenced material: PBMCs. CDR3 bases: TGTGCCAGCAGTGAAGCGGAGGGGGCAGCCTACGAGCAGTACTTC. As protein: CASSEAEGAAYEQYF.